What follows are 32 T cell receptor beta chains derived from one specimen sequenced in a study of radiotherapy plus CTLA-4 blockade in lung cancer. The data were produced by immunoSEQ multiplex PCR, yet TCRdb's version contains in-frame clones alone and is incomplete. The table shows about 48,000 clones, with roughly four fifths occurring only once. The specimen was peripheral blood, collected from a patient treated with radiotherapy plus ipilimumab. Receptor source: a human donor with non-small cell lung cancer who had stable disease on radiotherapy plus ipilimumab.

The chain carries TRBV7-8 and TRBJ2-1, with TRBD2 matching 11 bases. Per the germline V gene, CDR1 is SGHVS and CDR2 is FQNEAQ. After removal of 5 bases from V and 4 bases from J, the junction contained 10 bases not matched to a gene. CDR3 length equals 17 residues. The CDR3 loop reads CASSPQTGTSGYNEQFF. The CDR3, as DNA: TGTGCCAGCAGCCCGCAAACCGGGACTAGCGGTTACAATGAGCAGTTCTTC.

CDR3 region: CASNKGREETQYF. The CDR3 DNA follows: TGTGCCAGCAACAAGGGCAGGGAAGAGACCCAGTACTTC. The V and J genes are TRBV5-6 and TRBJ2-5; maybe TRBD1 (5 bases). V gave up 6 bases and J gave up 3 bases, with 12 bases separating them. The CDR3 has 13 amino acids. Per germline, CDR1 SGHDT and CDR2 YYEEEE.

The V and J genes are TRBV7-8 and TRBJ2-3; TRBD1 matches at 7 bases. The junction had 13 bases not matched to a gene; V was cut back by 1 base and J by 15 bases. The length of the CDR3 is 14 residues. CDR1 and CDR2 (germline): SGHVS, FQNEAQ. In DNA, the CDR3 is TGTGCCAGCAGCTTAGGGACCTCCGGGACAGCTACATATTTT. Its translation is CASSLGTSGTATYF.

The V call is TRBV4-3, the J call TRBJ1-4; no clear D gene. The V end was cut by 1 base, the J end by 7 bases, with 13 bases between. The V gene's germline CDR1 is LGHNA and CDR2 YSLEER. The CDR3 totals 15 residues. The CDR3 nucleotides are TGCGCCAGCAGCCAAGGTTTTTCACAGTTTGAAAAACTGTTTTTT. Protein product: CASSQGFSQFEKLFF.

Within the sample, this clone is medium-sized. This chain connects TRBV30 to TRBJ1-4; the match to TRBD1 covers 7 bases. The CDR3 runs to 12 residues. Germline assignment: CDR1 GTSNPN and CDR2 SVGIG (reference sequence). V lost 0 bases, J lost 8 bases, and 0 bases stayed unmatched. The CDR3 loop is CAWSVQGEKLFF. In DNA, the CDR3 is TGTGCCTGGAGTGTACAGGGGGAAAAACTGTTTTTT.

The chain employs TRBV6-5 and TRBJ1-5; 7 bases align to TRBD1. V dropped 2 bases and J dropped 2; count of bases not matched to a gene: 0. Germline V CDR1 and CDR2: MNHEY, SVGAGI. The CDR3 is 14 amino acids. DNA of the CDR3: TGTGCCAGCAGTTACGGACAGGGCAATCAGCCCCAGCATTTT. Residues: CASSYGQGNQPQHF.

The chain joins TRBV7-2 to TRBJ2-1, with a weak D call TRBD2 (6 bases). V lost 1 base to trimming and J lost 4 bases, with 11 bases between them. Germline V lookup: CDR1 SGHTA, CDR2 FQGNSA. The CDR3 is 15 amino acids. For the CDR3, the DNA is TGTGCCAGCAGCTTAGAACTAGCATATTACAATGAGCAGTTCTTC. Its protein is CASSLELAYYNEQFF.

The rearrangement joins TRBV4-2 to TRBJ2-3, with 9 bases aligning to TRBD1. Germline lookup yields CDR1 LGHNA and CDR2 YNFKEQ. The CDR3 sequence is 16 residues long. V dropped 1 base and J dropped 6; count of bases not matched to a gene: 8. This CDR3 reads CASSQAVQGAGDTQYF. CDR3 coding DNA: TGTGCCAGCAGCCAAGCGGTACAGGGGGCAGGTGATACGCAGTATTTT.

V is TRBV28 and J is TRBJ2-5; 8 bases align to TRBD1. The CDR3 has 15 residues. The V gene end was trimmed by 6 bases and the J gene end by 0 bases; junction bases not matched to a gene: 6. CDR1 and CDR2 from the germline V gene are MDHEN and SYDVKM. CDR3 coding DNA: TGTGCCAGCAGCTCGGGACAGGCAGACCAAGAGACCCAGTACTTC. Amino acids: CASSSGQADQETQYF. Drawing the rest from reference TRBV28 and TRBJ2-5, the complete variable domain is DVKVTQSSRYLVKRTGEKVFLECVQDMDHENMFWYRQDPGLGLRLIYFSYDVKMKEKGDIPEGYSVSREKKERFSLILESASTNQTSMYLCASSSGQADQETQYFGPGTRLLVL.

V and J are TRBV7-9 and TRBJ2-1; D perhaps matches TRBD2 (6 bases). V was pared by 4 bases and J by 5 bases, with 18 bases between. The CDR3 runs to 16 residues. Germline V gene data show CDR1 as SEHNR and CDR2 as FQNEAQ (reference sequence). CDR3 sequence (DNA): TGTGCCAGCAGCTGGCGACTAGGAGATTGGGACAATGAGCAGTTCTTC. This translates into CASSWRLGDWDNEQFF.

This chain connects TRBV30 to TRBJ2-7; the D gene is possibly TRBD2 (7 bases). With 1 base removed from V and 4 bases from J, the gap between germline ends came to 11 bases. The V gene's germline CDR1 is GTSNPN and CDR2 SVGIG (reference sequence). This CDR3 is 13 amino acids long. The CDR3 protein is CAWSEGGAYEQYF. Here the CDR3 DNA reads TGTGCCTGGAGTGAGGGGGGGGCGTACGAGCAGTACTTC. Full variable domain (outside the CDR3, taken from reference TRBV30 and TRBJ2-7): SQTIHQWPATLVQPVGSPLSLECTVEGTSNPNLYWYRQAAGRGLQLLFYSVGIGQISSEVPQNLSASRPQDRQFILSSKKLLLSDSGFYLCAWSEGGAYEQYFGPGTRLTVT.

This clone appeared a few times. Since no conserved phenylalanine or tryptophan closes the CDR3, a read error is the likely cause. It is unclear where the CDR3 begins or ends on the DNA, so no DNA is shown, and the CDR3 is as TCRdb lists it. V and J are TRBV23-1 and TRBJ1-2; no DNA check was done on the table's D call, TRBD1. TRBV23-1 qualifies as an ORF whose function is uncertain. The CDR3 is 9 amino acids in total, end residues counted. CDR3 loop: CASSQQVPL.

The V call is TRBV19, the J call TRBJ1-1; TRBD1 matches at 7 bases. The CDR3 covers 14 residues. The germline gives CDR1 LNHDA, CDR2 SQIVND (reference sequence). Losses at the gene ends were 4 bases for V and 5 bases for J; bases not matched to a gene: 7. This CDR3 is CASSKKGAWTEAFF. DNA of the CDR3: TGTGCCAGTAGTAAAAAGGGGGCATGGACTGAAGCTTTCTTT.

J is TRBJ2-3 and V is TRBV10-3; D is unclear. The CDR3 is made up of 15 amino acids. Looked up from germline, CDR1 is ENHRY and CDR2 is SYGVKD. V gave up 3 bases and J gave up 2 bases, with 12 bases separating them. CDR3 DNA sequence: TGTGCCATCAGTGAAAACAGCCTTCACACAGATACGCAGTATTTT. Protein product: CAISENSLHTDTQYF.

J is TRBJ2-1 and V is TRBV5-6; weak D call: TRBD1 (5 bases). Trimming took off 4 bases at V and 10 bases at J, with 15 bases between the two ends. Germline CDR1 is SGHDT and CDR2 is YYEEEE. CDR3 size: 13 residues. This chain's CDR3 is CASSLPQGNEQFF. The CDR3 DNA is TGTGCCAGCAGCCTTCCCCAGGGTAACGAGCAGTTCTTC.

V gene TRBV11-2 combines with J gene TRBJ2-5; D is ambiguous. Germline V gene sequence: CDR1 SGHAT, CDR2 FQNNGV. V gave up 1 base and J gave up 5 bases, with 8 bases separating them. CDR3 size: 13 residues. DNA for the CDR3: TGTGCCAGCAGCTTAGCCGGTTCGGAGACCCAGTACTTC. This encodes CASSLAGSETQYF.

The chain carries TRBV4-1 and TRBJ2-3, with 15 bases aligning to TRBD2. The CDR3 length is 17 residues. Germline V gene sequence: CDR1 MGHRA, CDR2 YSYEKL. The trim removed 3 bases at V and 4 bases at J, leaving 5 bases unmatched. The DNA of the CDR3 is TGCGCCAGCAGCCAGACCGGACTAGCGGGAGGGGCAGATACGCAGTATTTT. Amino acids: CASSQTGLAGGADTQYF.

This clone showed up just a few times. J is TRBJ2-1 and V is TRBV4-3; D remains ambiguous. The V end was cut by 4 bases, the J end by 7 bases, with 11 bases between. Germline CDR1 reads LGHNA; CDR2 reads YSLEER. This CDR3 has 13 residues. The CDR3, as DNA: TGCGCCAGCAGCCTCCCCCCGAGGAATGAGCAGTTCTTC. This gives the protein CASSLPPRNEQFF.

The chain recombines TRBV6-1 with TRBJ2-3, with TRBD2 matching 8 bases. The CDR3 length is 15 residues. CDR1 is MNHNS and CDR2 is SASEGT in the germline V gene. J was trimmed by 0 bases and V by 1 base; bases with no gene match: 0. The CDR3 coding sequence is TGTGCCAGCAGTGAAGAGCGGGAGAGCACAGATACGCAGTATTTT. Translation gives CASSEERESTDTQYF.

This sequence joins TRBV7-2 and TRBJ2-7; 7 bases are shared with TRBD1. The V gene's germline CDR1 is SGHTA and CDR2 FQGNSA. Losses at the gene ends were 2 bases for V and 5 bases for J; bases not matched to a gene: 9. The CDR3 sequence is 15 residues long. This CDR3 reads CASSLPTRGRNEQYF. In DNA form, the CDR3 reads TGTGCCAGCAGCTTACCCACCAGGGGGAGAAACGAGCAGTACTTC.

This clone was seen a handful of times. The chain has TRBV11-2 and TRBJ2-3; TRBD2 matches at 7 bases. Germline CDR1 and CDR2: SGHAT and FQNNGV. V lost 6 bases and J lost 5; bases outside the gene matches: 14. The CDR3 consists of 16 residues. CDR3: CASSIRDGRRIDTQYF. The CDR3 DNA reads as TGTGCCAGCAGTATAAGGGACGGGAGGAGGATAGATACGCAGTATTTT.

The chain recombines TRBV10-1 with TRBJ2-7; tentatively, D is TRBD2 (5 bases). This CDR3 has 15 amino acids. The ends were cut back, 2 bases at V and 7 bases at J, with 18 bases in the middle. The germline gives CDR1 WNHNN, CDR2 SYGVQD (reference sequence). The DNA of the CDR3 is TGCGCCAGCAGTGAGGCAAGCCCGGGAACGGGAGAGCAGTACTTC. It codes for CASSEASPGTGEQYF.

The V gene is TRBV6-1, the J gene TRBJ2-3, with TRBD1 matching 7 bases. The CDR3 covers 16 residues. The V gene end was trimmed by 4 bases and the J gene end by 1 base; junction bases not matched to a gene: 8. Germline CDR1 reads MNHNS; CDR2 reads SASEGT. The CDR3 nucleotides are TGTGCCAGCAGTGTTTCAGGGGGTTTGGGCACAGATACGCAGTATTTT. Residues: CASSVSGGLGTDTQYF.

The V call is TRBV19, the J call TRBJ2-1; 8 bases line up with TRBD1. The germline CDR1 and CDR2 sequences are LNHDA and SQIVND (reference sequence). This CDR3 contains 16 residues. Unmatched junction bases numbered 7, after V lost 2 bases and J lost 4 bases. The CDR3 DNA reads TGTGCCAGTAGTATACTGGACAGGGTAGGGTACAATGAGCAGTTCTTC. Its translation: CASSILDRVGYNEQFF. The full variable domain, in which reference TRBV19 and TRBJ2-1 provide the parts outside the CDR3, is DGGITQSPKYLFRKEGQNVTLSCEQNLNHDAMYWYRQDPGQGLRLIYYSQIVNDFQKGDIAEGYSVSREKKESFPLTVTSAQKNPTAFYLCASSILDRVGYNEQFFGPGTRLTVL.

This chain links TRBV7-2 with TRBJ2-3, with TRBD1 identical over 8 bases. CDR1 and CDR2 (germline): SGHTA, FQGNSA. The CDR3 runs 14 residues. Trimming took 5 bases from V and 7 from J; bases not matched to a gene: 8. The CDR3 loop reads CASSPGQGRNTQYF. DNA for the CDR3: TGTGCCAGCAGCCCAGGACAGGGAAGAAATACGCAGTATTTT.

This clone was detected only a few times. The chain uses TRBV30 and TRBJ1-2, with D maybe TRBD1 (5 bases). Trimming shortened V by 3 bases and J by 4 bases, and 18 bases separated the two germline ends. The germline V gene encodes CDR1 GTSNPN and CDR2 SVGIG (reference sequence). This CDR3 has 15 residues. The CDR3 DNA sequence: TGTGCCTGGAGCGACTTAGGAGGGGACGTCTATGGCTACACCTTC. As protein: CAWSDLGGDVYGYTF.

This clone has just a few counts. CDR3 residues: CASSARKGDQETQYF. For the CDR3, the DNA is TGTGCCAGCAGCGCCCGAAAGGGGGATCAAGAGACCCAGTACTTC. The chain links TRBV5-4 to TRBJ2-5, with D tentatively TRBD1 (6 bases). The CDR3 is 15 residues long. V lost 4 bases and J lost 2, with 15 bases in between. Germline CDR1 and CDR2: SGHNT and YYREEE (reference sequence).

This clone was detected only a few times. The chain joins TRBV9 to TRBJ2-1; the D gene is possibly TRBD2 (7 bases). Trimming cost V 0 bases and J 6 bases, with 13 bases left between them. The CDR3 length is 15 residues. The V gene's germline CDR1 is SGDLS and CDR2 YYNGEE. The CDR3 spells CASSVGAGASNEQFF. Here the CDR3 DNA reads TGTGCCAGCAGCGTAGGTGCGGGGGCGAGCAATGAGCAGTTCTTC.

CDR3: CASRPTGQLGNTIYF. The CDR3 coding sequence is TGTGCCAGCAGGCCCACAGGGCAATTAGGAAACACCATATATTTT. V gene TRBV28 combines with J gene TRBJ1-3; weak D call: TRBD1 (6 bases). The V end lost 6 bases, the J end lost 4 bases, and 16 bases lay between the germline ends. The CDR3 has 15 residues. Looked up from germline, CDR1 is MDHEN and CDR2 is SYDVKM.

The chain recombines TRBV5-1 with TRBJ2-7; TRBD1 aligns across 9 bases. The CDR3 sequence is 15 residues long. V trimming: 1 base; J trimming: 3 bases; junction bases outside the gene matches: 5. Germline-derived CDR1 and CDR2 are SGHRS and YFSETQ. CDR3 sequence (DNA): TGCGCCAGCAGCTTGCTCCCGGGACAGGGCTACGAGCAGTACTTC. Translating gives CASSLLPGQGYEQYF.

This clone is judged medium-sized. This rearrangement joins TRBV11-2 to TRBJ2-7; 7 nucleotides agree with TRBD2. Germline trimming cut 5 bases from V and 5 bases from J; bases unmatched to any gene: 18. The germline V gene has CDR1 SGHAT and CDR2 FQNNGV. The CDR3 extends over 17 amino acids. The chain's CDR3 is CASSPYRSGRAPHEQYF. The CDR3 DNA sequence: TGTGCCAGCAGCCCCTATCGGAGTGGGAGGGCCCCCCACGAGCAGTACTTC. The complete variable domain, with remaining parts taken from reference TRBV11-2 and TRBJ2-7, reads EAGVAQSPRYKIIEKRQSVAFWCNPISGHATLYWYQQILGQGPKLLIQFQNNGVVDDSQLPKDRFSAERLKGVDSTLKIQPAKLEDSAVYLCASSPYRSGRAPHEQYFGPGTRLTVT.

The V gene is TRBV7-9, the J gene TRBJ2-7; D perhaps matches TRBD2 (6 bases). The ends were cut back, 0 bases at V and 4 bases at J, with 16 bases in the middle. In germline, CDR1 is SEHNR, CDR2 FQNEAQ (reference sequence). This CDR3 is built from 16 residues. CDR3 loop: CASSLAGSGVPYEQYF. In DNA, the CDR3 is TGTGCCAGCAGCTTAGCGGGGTCGGGAGTGCCTTACGAGCAGTACTTC.